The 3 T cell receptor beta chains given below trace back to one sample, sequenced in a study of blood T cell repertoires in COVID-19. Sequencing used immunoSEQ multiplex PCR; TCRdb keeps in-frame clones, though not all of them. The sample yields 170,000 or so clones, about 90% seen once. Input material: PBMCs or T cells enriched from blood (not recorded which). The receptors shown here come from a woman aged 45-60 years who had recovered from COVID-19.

The CDR3 is CASSLTTGGYTF. CDR3 sequence (DNA): TGTGCCAGCAGCTTGACGACAGGTGGCTACACCTTC. The chain is built from TRBV7-9 and TRBJ1-2; a weak D match, TRBD1 (6 bases). The V gene's germline CDR1 is SEHNR and CDR2 FQNEAQ (reference sequence). There are 12 residues in the CDR3. V lost 3 bases and J 7 bases, leaving 9 bases between the germline ends.

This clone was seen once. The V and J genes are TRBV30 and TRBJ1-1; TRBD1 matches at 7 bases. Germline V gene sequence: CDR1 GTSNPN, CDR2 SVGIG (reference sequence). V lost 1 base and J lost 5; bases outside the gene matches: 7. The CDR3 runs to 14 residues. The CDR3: CAWSAGQPRTEAFF. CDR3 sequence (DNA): TGTGCCTGGAGTGCGGGACAGCCGAGGACTGAAGCTTTCTTT.

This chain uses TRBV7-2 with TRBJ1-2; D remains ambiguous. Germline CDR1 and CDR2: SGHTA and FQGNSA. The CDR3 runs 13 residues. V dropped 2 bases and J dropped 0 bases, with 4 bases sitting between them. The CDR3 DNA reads TGTGCCAGCAGCTTATATTCTAACTATGGCTACACCTTC. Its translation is CASSLYSNYGYTF.